This T cell receptor (beta chain) was observed in a study of CD8 T cells in Susac syndrome (dated by TCRdb to the late 2010s). At the level of the whole study: Among the sequenced Susac syndrome patients, more than five had clinically active disease and roughly eight were in clinical remission. Susac syndrome patients were therapy-naive, on corticosteroids (some also receiving IVIg), or on IVIg alone at blood withdrawal. The study used repertoire sequencing to test whether antigen drove CD8+ T cell activation and differentiation in Susac syndrome. Overall results and qualifications from the work: The study acknowledged that relatively few individuals were included in the TCR sequencing and HLA analysis. In the CD4+ T cell repertoire of Susac syndrome patients, clonal expansion was not detected.

This clonotype was observed a few times. Its antigen is not yet known. No much larger clone is present one base from it, and per-base qualities are unavailable. Peripheral blood CD8+ and CD4+ T cells from healthy donors, Susac syndrome patients and multiple sclerosis patients were profiled by high-throughput TCR beta sequencing. Recently defined diagnostic criteria for definite or probable disease were met by the Susac syndrome patients. Bulk CD8+ and CD4+ T cells were purified magnetically by negative isolation, whereas CD8+ TEMRA cells were enriched by FACS. Blood was drawn into EDTA tubes, processed within 24 hours, and PBMCs were isolated by density gradient centrifugation. PBMCs intended for TCR sequencing were cryopreserved in liquid nitrogen and were subsequently thawed in a 37 degrees C water bath. The sorted or isolated CD4+, CD8+ and CD8+ TEMRA cells reached a purity of at least 90%. Taken from cysteine to phenylalanine, the CDR3 has 16 residues. Only the CDR3 part of the read is kept: 48 bases, read in frame from the first base. The germline V and J ends show losses of 1 base and 2 bases respectively, and no gene match explains 5 bases of the junction. CDR1 and CDR2, looked up from the germline V gene, are SGHRS and YFSETQ.

RNA was extracted using the RNeasy kit, and roughly 0.5 to 1 ug of the RNA was reverse transcribed with random hexamers. The immunoSEQ multiplex PCR assay, which covers 54 Vbeta and 13 Jbeta segments, was used to amplify TCR beta CDR3 regions. To correct PCR amplification bias, a synthetic template baseline was used for both primer optimization and computational correction. Processing in the source paper ran as follows. Reads were annotated to V, D and J genes according to IMGT and were analyzed with immunoSEQ Analyzer, with only productive sequences retained. To calculate clonality, Shannon entropy was normalized by log2 of the number of productive unique sequences and then subtracted from one. For each patient and control, public and private clones were evaluated within the 100 most prevalent clones. A clone was defined as Susac-specific if it was absent from the healthy and MS cohorts, from over 1,000 published viral clones and from other ImmuneACCESS disease sequences. TCRdb passed the public sequencing reads through fastp at Q25 and MiXCR, retaining productive beta sequences. One record per CDR3 amino acid sequence lists the most common genes and DNA. None of the V and J calls come from the authors' own analysis; TCRdb made them. This sample has over 65,000 distinct CDR3 sequences in its table, and about 93% of those were observed once. Of the sample, around 0.57% falls within the top ten clones.

The source material was CD4+ T cells from PBMCs. The chain links TRBV5-1 with TRBJ2-1; TRBD2 matches 8 bases in the middle. This sequence originates from a human donor with Susac syndrome. CDR3 sequence: CASSLPGGAAYNEQFF. The DNA sequence is as follows: TGCGCCAGCAGCTTGCCCGGGGGGGCAGCCTACAATGAGCAGTTCTTC.